This T cell receptor beta chain was found in a study of precursors of human CD4 cytotoxic T cells listed by TCRdb under 2018. About the investigation overall: The bulk TCR-seq analysis covered CD4+ memory subsets from some 15 donors in total. TCR-seq analysis of approximately 15 donors yielded TCRalpha and TCRbeta chain sequences (table S7).

The sample was run on an Illumina MiSeq. The study's processing was this. The Shannon-Wiener index, calculated in VDJtools, was used to measure repertoire diversity. A TCRbeta clonotype was considered expanded if its clonotype frequency was 3 or more. TCRdb ran its own pipeline on the public reads, namely fastp trimming at Q25 and MiXCR clone calling, and kept in-frame beta chains. Rows are unified per CDR3 protein, each entry keeping the most common DNA and genes. The V and J calls and clone size are TCRdb's, not the authors'. The sample table records roughly 740 distinct CDR3 sequences; roughly 18% of these occur just once. The top ten hold around 9.3% of the sample. Bulk UMI-based TCR sequencing was performed on four sorted CD4+ memory subsets (TCM, TEM, IL-7Rhigh TEMRA, IL-7R- TEMRA) to test a precursor-effector relationship among CD4 cytotoxic T cells. The cells came from peripheral blood mononuclear cells that had been isolated from human blood.

The paper as a whole reports these results and caveats: Compared with TCM and TEM subsets, the IL-7Rhigh and IL-7R- TEMRA subsets had more restricted TCR repertoires, with lower diversity and more expanded clonotypes. The authors noted that a human observational design cannot definitively establish the direction of differentiation between precursor and effector cells. A larger fraction of IL-7Rhigh TEMRA clonotypes than of TEM or TCM clonotypes was made up of expanded effector clonotypes. Only 13 of the 14 donors were included in some bulk TCR-seq comparisons, suggesting that not every subset was available for every donor.

Judged by its sample share, this clonotype qualifies as large (0.1 to 1%). The antigen it binds to is not known. The record has no base qualities; no much larger clone is one base away. The germline V gene (reference sequence) yields DFQATT for CDR1 and SNEGSKA for CDR2. The V and J ends are trimmed by 5 bases and 1 base, leaving 11 bases between them. Counted from cysteine to phenylalanine, this CDR3 has 13 amino acids. Only CDR3 DNA remains: 39 bases, in frame from the first base. The sequence was obtained from a human donor in good health. This sequence uses TRBV20-1 and TRBJ2-5; the D segment cannot be called with confidence. The sample comprised memory CD4+ T cells from blood (PBMCs). The CDR3 amino acid sequence is: CSAEDRFQETQYF. The DNA sequence is TGCAGTGCTGAAGACCGGTTCCAAGAGACCCAGTACTTC.